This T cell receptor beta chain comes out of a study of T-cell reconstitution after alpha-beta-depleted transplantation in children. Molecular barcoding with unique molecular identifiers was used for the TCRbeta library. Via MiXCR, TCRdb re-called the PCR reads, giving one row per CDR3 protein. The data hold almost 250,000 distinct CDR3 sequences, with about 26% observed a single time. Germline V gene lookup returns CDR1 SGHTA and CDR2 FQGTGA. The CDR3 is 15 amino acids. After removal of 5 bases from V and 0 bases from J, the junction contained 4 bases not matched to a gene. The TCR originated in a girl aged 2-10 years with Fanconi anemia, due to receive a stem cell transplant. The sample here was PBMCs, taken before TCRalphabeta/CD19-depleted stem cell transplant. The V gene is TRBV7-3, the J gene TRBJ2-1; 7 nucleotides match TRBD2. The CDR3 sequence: CASSPWGGSYNEQFF. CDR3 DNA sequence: TGTGCCAGCAGCCCCTGGGGGGGCTCCTACAATGAGCAGTTCTTC.